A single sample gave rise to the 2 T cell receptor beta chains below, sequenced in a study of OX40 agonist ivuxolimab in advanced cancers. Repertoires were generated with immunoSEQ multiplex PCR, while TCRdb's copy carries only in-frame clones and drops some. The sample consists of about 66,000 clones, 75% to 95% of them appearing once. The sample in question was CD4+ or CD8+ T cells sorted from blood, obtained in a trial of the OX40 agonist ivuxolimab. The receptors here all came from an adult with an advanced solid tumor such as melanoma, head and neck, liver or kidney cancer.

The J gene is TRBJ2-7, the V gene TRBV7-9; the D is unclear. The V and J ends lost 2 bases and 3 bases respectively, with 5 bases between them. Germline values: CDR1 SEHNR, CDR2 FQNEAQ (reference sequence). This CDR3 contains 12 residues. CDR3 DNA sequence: TGTGCCAGCAGCTTACAGGTCTACGAGCAGTACTTC. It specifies CASSLQVYEQYF.

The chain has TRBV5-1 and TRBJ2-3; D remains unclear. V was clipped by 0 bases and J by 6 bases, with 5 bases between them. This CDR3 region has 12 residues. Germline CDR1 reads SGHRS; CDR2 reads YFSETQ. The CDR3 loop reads CASSLAADTQYF. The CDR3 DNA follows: TGCGCCAGCAGCTTGGCGGCTGATACGCAGTATTTT. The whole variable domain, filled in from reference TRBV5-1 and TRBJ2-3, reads KAGVTQTPRYLIKTRGQQVTLSCSPISGHRSVSWYQQTPGQGLQFLFEYFSETQRNKGNFPGRFSGRQFSNSRSEMNVSTLELGDSALYLCASSLAADTQYFGPGTRLTVL.